The next 26 T cell receptor beta chains were all read from a single sample in a study of CD8+ T cells in alopecia areata. The authors extracted RNA and reverse transcribed it into cDNA as the sequencing template. Repertoires were generated with immunoSEQ multiplex PCR, while TCRdb's copy carries only in-frame clones and drops some. The data show about 150,000 clones, roughly 61% seen once. Material: CD4+ T cells sorted from blood, obtained at week 0. The receptors shown here come from a human donor with alopecia areata.

This sequence joins TRBV29-1 and TRBJ2-3, with TRBD2 matching over 7 bases. CDR1 is SQVTM and CDR2 is ANQGSEA in the germline V gene. Unmatched junction bases numbered 8, after V lost 3 bases and J lost 2 bases. There are 15 residues in the CDR3. The CDR3 here is CSVDRQGLFTDTQYF. CDR3 sequence (DNA): TGCAGCGTTGATAGGCAGGGACTATTCACAGATACGCAGTATTTT.

The chain has TRBV19 and TRBJ2-2; TRBD2 agrees at 8 bases. With 3 bases clipped from V and 6 bases from J, the junction kept 9 bases outside the gene matches. Germline assignment: CDR1 LNHDA and CDR2 SQIVND (reference sequence). The CDR3 spans 16 residues. The CDR3 bases are TGTGCCAGTAGTATCAGAGGGCGGGGGGCGCCCGGGGAGCTGTTTTTT. Translated, it gives CASSIRGRGAPGELFF.

In this sample, this clone turned up a few times. The chain carries TRBV10-3 and TRBJ2-1; D remains unclear. Trimming removed 4 bases at V and 5 bases at J, with 9 bases between. The CDR3 has 13 residues. CDR1 is ENHRY, CDR2 SYGVKD, per germline. The CDR3 loop reads CAISAASDNEQFF. For the CDR3, the DNA is TGTGCCATCAGTGCGGCCTCGGACAATGAGCAGTTCTTC.

The V gene is TRBV30, the J gene TRBJ1-2; D is unclear. This CDR3 is 15 amino acids long. CDR1 is GTSNPN and CDR2 is SVGIG in the germline V gene (reference sequence). V lost 1 base and J 4 bases, leaving 16 bases between the germline ends. CDR3 in amino acids: CAWSGSSIRSYGYTF. CDR3 coding DNA: TGTGCCTGGAGTGGTTCCTCGATCCGAAGCTATGGCTACACCTTC.

This clone has just a few counts. The rearrangement joins TRBV5-1 to TRBJ2-5; D is uncertain. The germline V gene encodes CDR1 SGHRS and CDR2 YFSETQ. V lost 0 bases and J lost 2, with 2 bases in between. CDR3 length: 12 amino acids. CDR3 protein: CASSLAQETQYF. The CDR3 DNA sequence: TGCGCCAGCAGCTTGGCTCAAGAGACCCAGTACTTC.

This clone was observed a single time. The J gene is TRBJ1-4, the V gene TRBV9, with TRBD1 matching 8 bases. After removal of 8 bases from V and 3 bases from J, the junction contained 6 bases not matched to a gene. CDR3 length: 14 amino acids. CDR1 is SGDLS, CDR2 YYNGEE, per germline. In nucleotides, the CDR3 is TGTGCCAGTGAGGACAGGGACCCTAATGAAAAACTGTTTTTT. Its translation: CASEDRDPNEKLFF. Variable domain in full (rest from reference TRBV9 and TRBJ1-4): DSGVTQTPKHLITATGQRVTLRCSPRSGDLSVYWYQQSLDQGLQFLIQYYNGEERAKGNILERFSAQQFPDLHSELNLSSLELGDSALYFCASEDRDPNEKLFFGSGTQLSVL.

V gene TRBV29-1 combines with J gene TRBJ2-2; no clear D. This CDR3 region has 12 residues. Germline CDR1 is SQVTM and CDR2 is ANQGSEA. The V gene lost 7 bases and the J gene lost 6 bases, with 12 bases spanning the gap. The CDR3 nucleotides are TGCAGCGCCCAACGCTGGTCCGGGGAGCTGTTTTTT. Translating gives CSAQRWSGELFF.

CDR3 residues: CASSEGINQPQHF. The CDR3 region has the DNA TGTGCCAGCAGTGAGGGCATTAATCAGCCCCAGCATTTT. The chain recombines TRBV7-9 with TRBJ1-5, with unresolved D. Trimming removed 6 bases at V and 4 bases at J, with 10 bases between. From germline, CDR1 is SEHNR and CDR2 FQNEAQ (reference sequence). The CDR3 is 13 residues long.

This clone was recorded a few times. This chain uses TRBV7-9 with TRBJ2-7; D not certain. Germline CDR1 SEHNR, CDR2 FQNEAQ (reference sequence). Between the trimmed V and J ends, which lost 5 bases and 6 bases, there was a span of 11 bases. This CDR3 has 12 residues. In DNA form, the CDR3 reads TGTGCCAGCAGCCCTCGTAGGGCCGAGCAGTACTTC. Its translation is CASSPRRAEQYF.

This chain links TRBV29-1 with TRBJ1-1, with D possibly TRBD1 on 5 matching bases. This CDR3 has 11 residues. CDR1 is SQVTM and CDR2 is ANQGSEA in the germline V gene. V shed 4 bases and J shed 6 bases, with 9 bases lying between them. The CDR3 DNA sequence: TGCAGCGTTGGGGGGTTAGCTGAAGCTTTCTTT. Protein: CSVGGLAEAFF.

The V and J genes are TRBV4-1 and TRBJ1-2; D remains unclear. The CDR3 sequence is 14 residues long. CDR1 MGHRA and CDR2 YSYEKL come from the germline V gene. Trimming removed 4 bases from V and 2 bases from J, with 11 bases in between. This chain's CDR3 is CASSLEQRNYGYTF. The CDR3 DNA follows: TGCGCCAGCAGCCTGGAACAGAGAAACTATGGCTACACCTTC.

Points on this clone: Within the sample, other DNA sequences also encode this same CDR3. The rearrangement uses TRBV5-1 and TRBJ1-1; possibly TRBD1 for D (5 bases). The CDR3 consists of 13 residues. V lost 2 bases and J 1 base, leaving 6 bases between the germline ends. Looked up from germline, CDR1 is SGHRS and CDR2 is YFSETQ. The CDR3 DNA sequence: TGCGCCAGCAGCTTAGGGGAGAACACTGAAGCTTTCTTT. Translating it yields CASSLGENTEAFF.

Regarding this clone: The same CDR3 also results from other DNA sequences found in this sample. The V gene is TRBV18, the J gene TRBJ1-2, with D hard to call. Germline V gives CDR1 KGHSH, CDR2 LQKENI. CDR3 length: 13 residues. Trimming stripped 3 bases from V and 3 bases from J, with 8 bases between. The CDR3 sequence: CASSPQEDYGYTF. DNA of the CDR3: TGTGCCAGCTCACCTCAGGAAGACTATGGCTACACCTTC. Filled out from reference TRBV18 and TRBJ1-2, the complete variable domain reads NAGVMQNPRHLVRRRGQEARLRCSPMKGHSHVYWYRQLPEEGLKFMVYLQKENIIDESGMPKERFSAEFPKEGPSILRIQQVVRGDSAAYFCASSPQEDYGYTFGSGTRLTVV.

This clone was seen only once. The sample carries other DNA sequences with the same CDR3. The chain carries TRBV20-1 and TRBJ1-2, with D tentatively TRBD1 (5 bases). Trimming took 4 bases from V and 2 from J, leaving 5 bases between them. The CDR3 covers 11 residues. The germline CDR1 and CDR2 sequences are DFQATT and SNEGSKA (reference sequence). DNA for the CDR3: TGCAGTGCTACAGGGAACTATGGCTACACCTTC. Its protein is CSATGNYGYTF.

V and J are TRBV11-1 and TRBJ1-6, with D hard to call. The CDR3 runs 13 residues. Germline values: CDR1 SGHAT, CDR2 FQDESV (reference sequence). Trimming took 1 base from V and 14 from J, leaving 12 bases between them. CDR3 region: CASSLDTWDSLHF. CDR3 DNA: TGTGCCAGCAGCTTAGATACGTGGGATTCCCTCCACTTT.

The chain employs TRBV25-1 and TRBJ1-4; D uncertain. The CDR3 sequence is 13 residues long. V was trimmed by 4 bases and J by 0 bases, leaving 3 bases between them. Germline values: CDR1 MGHDK, CDR2 SYGVNS. CDR3 residues: CASSGATNEKLFF. CDR3 nucleotide sequence: TGTGCCAGCAGTGGGGCAACTAATGAAAAACTGTTTTTT. Full variable domain (outside the CDR3, taken from reference TRBV25-1 and TRBJ1-4): EADIYQTPRYLVIGTGKKITLECSQTMGHDKMYWYQQDPGMELHLIHYSYGVNSTEKGDLSSESTVSRIRTEHFPLTLESARPSHTSQYLCASSGATNEKLFFGSGTQLSVL.

The chain couples TRBV29-1 to TRBJ1-1; D uncertain. V was pared by 6 bases and J by 4 bases, with 15 bases between. The CDR3 totals 13 residues. The germline gives CDR1 SQVTM, CDR2 ANQGSEA. The CDR3 is CSVSRATGTEAFF. As DNA, the CDR3 is TGCAGCGTGTCTCGCGCCACCGGCACTGAAGCTTTCTTT.

V and J are TRBV6-6 and TRBJ1-3; TRBD1 is a possible D gene (5 bases). Trimming removed 2 bases at V and 1 base at J, with 9 bases between. CDR3 length: 15 residues. Germline lookup yields CDR1 MNHNY and CDR2 SVGAGI (reference sequence). Here the CDR3 DNA reads TGTGCCAGCAGTTACGTCGGGGGATCTGGAAACACCATATATTTT. This codes for CASSYVGGSGNTIYF.

The V call is TRBV2, the J call TRBJ2-5; 8 bases match TRBD1. Trimming removed 2 bases from V and 3 bases from J; junction bases left unmatched: 5. CDR3 length: 15 amino acids. CDR1 and CDR2 from the germline V gene are SNHLY and FYNNEI. CDR3 sequence (DNA): TGTGCCAGCAGTGAAAGGACAGGGTGGAAAGAGACCCAGTACTTC. It specifies CASSERTGWKETQYF. Full variable domain (outside the CDR3, taken from reference TRBV2 and TRBJ2-5): EPEVTQTPSHQVTQMGQEVILRCVPISNHLYFYWYRQILGQKVEFLVSFYNNEISEKSEIFDDQFSVERPDGSNFTLKIRSTKLEDSAMYFCASSERTGWKETQYFGPGTRLLVL.

The rearrangement links TRBV5-6 to TRBJ1-4; D remains unclear. Germline V gene data show CDR1 as SGHDT and CDR2 as YYEEEE. The germline V and J ends were trimmed by 6 bases and 6 bases, with 15 bases remaining between them. This CDR3 is built from 14 residues. Here the CDR3 reads CASTPGQIDEKLFF. The DNA for the CDR3 is TGTGCCAGCACCCCCGGGCAAATAGATGAAAAACTGTTTTTT. The whole variable domain, filled in from reference TRBV5-6 and TRBJ1-4, reads DAGVTQSPTHLIKTRGQQVTLRCSPKSGHDTVSWYQQALGQGPQFIFQYYEEEERQRGNFPDRFSGHQFPNYSSELNVNALLLGDSALYLCASTPGQIDEKLFFGSGTQLSVL.

This clone has a handful of counts. V usage is TRBV4-2 and J usage is TRBJ1-1; D is ambiguous. Germline V lookup: CDR1 LGHNA, CDR2 YNFKEQ. The length of the CDR3 is 15 residues. V dropped 2 bases and J dropped 0 bases, with 10 bases sitting between them. The CDR3 is CASSQYFGLNTEAFF. The CDR3, as DNA: TGTGCCAGCAGCCAATATTTCGGGCTGAACACTGAAGCTTTCTTT.

This clone turned up a few times. The gene calls are TRBV7-9 and TRBJ2-7, with 8 bases lining up with TRBD1. The CDR3 consists of 13 residues. V dropped 5 bases and J dropped 7; count of bases not matched to a gene: 7. Germline lookup yields CDR1 SEHNR and CDR2 FQNEAQ (reference sequence). The CDR3 region is CASSLQGAEEQYF. CDR3 bases: TGTGCCAGCAGCCTCCAGGGGGCTGAAGAGCAGTACTTC.

The chain employs TRBV5-1 and TRBJ1-3; D is ambiguous. Trimming removed 1 base at V and 0 bases at J, with 11 bases between. The CDR3 length is 16 residues. Germline values: CDR1 SGHRS, CDR2 YFSETQ. CDR3 nucleotides: TGCGCCAGCAGCTTGAACCCGGGAAACTCTGGAAACACCATATATTTT. Its protein product is CASSLNPGNSGNTIYF.

This clone was observed a handful of times. The chain carries TRBV19 and TRBJ2-3, with 7 bases that match TRBD2. Germline CDR1 is LNHDA and CDR2 is SQIVND (reference sequence). The CDR3 consists of 14 residues. With V trimmed by 5 bases and J by 2 bases, 4 bases remained unmatched. CDR3 sequence (DNA): TGTGCCAGTAGTGGGAGGGAGGTCACAGATACGCAGTATTTT. It codes for CASSGREVTDTQYF.

For the CDR3, the DNA is TGTGCCAGCAGCTACAGCACCGGGGAGCTGTTTTTT. Protein sequence: CASSYSTGELFF. The chain employs TRBV5-6 and TRBJ2-2; D not resolved. Looked up from germline, CDR1 is SGHDT and CDR2 is YYEEEE. The CDR3 extends over 12 amino acids. V lost 3 bases to trimming and J lost 4 bases, with 4 bases between them.

The chain couples TRBV15 to TRBJ2-1; a weak D match, TRBD1 (5 bases). The CDR3 sequence is 14 residues long. Trimming shortened V by 0 bases and J by 4 bases, and 7 bases separated the two germline ends. Per the germline V gene, CDR1 is LNHNV and CDR2 is YYDKDF (reference sequence). The CDR3 region has the DNA TGTGCCACCAGCAGAGATCGGACATACAATGAGCAGTTCTTC. Residues: CATSRDRTYNEQFF. Complete variable domain (other parts from reference TRBV15 and TRBJ2-1): DAMVIQNPRYQVTQFGKPVTLSCSQTLNHNVMYWYQQKSSQAPKLLFHYYDKDFNNEADTPDNFQSRRPNTSFCFLDIRSPGLGDTAMYLCATSRDRTYNEQFFGPGTRLTVL.